One and the same sample provided the 2 T cell receptor beta chains below, sequenced in a study of T-cell reconstitution after alpha-beta-depleted transplantation in children. For TCRbeta, the library was prepared with unique molecular identifiers. TCRdb reprocessed the PCR reads with MiXCR, giving one entry per CDR3 protein. The data show about 1,000,000 distinct CDR3 sequences, about 29% seen once. This specimen consisted of PBMCs, mostly from graft donor cells, obtained 360 days after TCRalphabeta/CD19-depleted stem cell transplant. These receptor sequences come from a boy younger than two who had a stem cell transplant for SCID, so the T cells may come from the graft donor.

This clonotype occurred a few times. The V gene is TRBV12-3 or TRBV12-4, the J gene TRBJ1-5, with 7 bases fitting TRBD1. The CDR3 is 15 residues long. Unmatched junction bases numbered 4, after V lost 4 bases and J lost 1 base. Here the CDR3 reads CASSSKTGSNQPQHF. The CDR3 DNA is TGTGCCAGCAGTTCCAAGACAGGGAGCAATCAGCCCCAGCATTTT.

The gene calls are TRBV12-3 or TRBV12-4 and TRBJ2-3, with 8 bases fitting TRBD2. The CDR3 is 17 residues long. J was trimmed by 3 bases and V by 3 bases; bases with no gene match: 11. CDR3 residues: CASSFRGSGGPTDTQYF. Written as DNA, the CDR3 is TGTGCCAGCAGTTTTAGGGGGAGCGGGGGACCTACAGATACGCAGTATTTT.